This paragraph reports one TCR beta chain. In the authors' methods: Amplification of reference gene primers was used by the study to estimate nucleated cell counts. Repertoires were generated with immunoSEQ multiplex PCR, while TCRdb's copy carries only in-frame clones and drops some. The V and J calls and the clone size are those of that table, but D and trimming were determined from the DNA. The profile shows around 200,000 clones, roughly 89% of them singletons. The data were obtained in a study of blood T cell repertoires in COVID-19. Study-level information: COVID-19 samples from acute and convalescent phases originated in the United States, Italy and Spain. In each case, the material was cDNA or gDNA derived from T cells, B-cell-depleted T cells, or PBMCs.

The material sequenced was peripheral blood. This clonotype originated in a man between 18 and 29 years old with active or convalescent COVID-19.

The CDR3 region is CASSFRDRDGQETQYF. As DNA, the CDR3 is TGTGCCAGCAGCTTTAGGGACAGGGACGGACAAGAGACCCAGTACTTC. This chain links TRBV11-2 with TRBJ2-5; 9 positions match TRBD1. Germline loops: CDR1 SGHAT, CDR2 FQNNGV. J lost 2 bases, V lost 3 bases, and 7 bases had no gene match. The CDR3 has 16 residues.